These 20 T cell receptor beta chains were all obtained from the same sample, sequenced in a study of blood T cell repertoires in COVID-19. Data came from immunoSEQ multiplex PCR; TCRdb stores just in-frame clones and leaves some out. The repertoire consists of 400,000 or so clones, with 90% occurring once and the leading ten covering about 0.6%. Sequencing was performed on PBMCs or T cells enriched from blood (not recorded which). The source is a man between 18 and 29 years old who had recovered from COVID-19.

This clone was picked up one time. V is TRBV4-1 and J is TRBJ2-1; the match to TRBD2 covers 12 bases. Unmatched junction bases numbered 15, after V lost 1 base and J lost 14 bases. Germline V CDR1 and CDR2: MGHRA, YSYEKL. The CDR3 runs 17 residues. The CDR3 is CASSQGSKLAGGREEFF. In nucleotides, the CDR3 is TGCGCCAGCAGCCAAGGGTCGAAGCTAGCGGGAGGGAGGGAGGAGTTCTTC.

CDR3 protein: CASSLAYSGQTSSYNSPLHF. As DNA, the CDR3 is TGTGCCAGCAGCTTAGCGTATTCGGGACAGACAAGCTCCTATAATTCACCCCTCCACTTT. The rearrangement uses TRBV7-8 and TRBJ1-6, with 7 positions matching TRBD1. CDR1 SGHVS and CDR2 FQNEAQ come from the germline V gene. There are 20 residues in the CDR3. With V trimmed by 0 bases and J by 0 bases, 11 bases remained unmatched.

The chain is built from TRBV7-9 and TRBJ1-3; TRBD1 matches at 9 bases. This CDR3 has 18 residues. Trimming took 0 bases from V and 0 from J; bases not matched to a gene: 6. Germline CDR1 reads SEHNR; CDR2 reads FQNEAQ (reference sequence). The CDR3 here is CASSLARTGDFSGNTIYF. The CDR3 bases are TGTGCCAGCAGCTTAGCCCGGACAGGGGACTTCTCTGGAAACACCATATATTTT.

V usage is TRBV7-9 and J usage is TRBJ1-2; D call uncertain. The V gene lost 11 bases and the J gene lost 3 bases, with 19 bases spanning the gap. This CDR3 contains 14 residues. From germline, CDR1 is SEHNR and CDR2 FQNEAQ (reference sequence). In DNA form, the CDR3 reads TGTGCCGGACTTCCGCCGCCGCACGACTATGGCTACACCTTC. It yields the protein CAGLPPPHDYGYTF.

The chain is built from TRBV24-1 and TRBJ2-1, with TRBD2 identical over 11 bases. Per the germline V gene, CDR1 is KGHDR and CDR2 is SFDVKD. Trimming took 5 bases from V and 5 from J; bases not matched to a gene: 7. This CDR3 spans 16 amino acids. CDR3 region: CATSALGLADNNEQFF. CDR3 nucleotides: TGTGCCACCAGTGCCCTGGGACTAGCGGACAACAATGAGCAGTTCTTC.

The chain recombines TRBV19 with TRBJ2-5; D is unresolved. CDR3 size: 16 residues. Germline CDR1 reads LNHDA; CDR2 reads SQIVND (reference sequence). V was trimmed by 4 bases and J by 0 bases, leaving 15 bases between them. CDR3 protein: CASSTQATEYQETQYF. The CDR3 nucleotides read TGTGCCAGTAGTACACAAGCGACTGAGTACCAAGAGACCCAGTACTTC.

The CDR3 bases are TGTGCCAGCAGCTCCCCCGGAGCCACTAGCGTCGGTACGCAGTATTTT. Protein product: CASSSPGATSVGTQYF. J is TRBJ2-3 and V is TRBV7-8, with 7 bases aligning to TRBD2. J lost 8 bases, V lost 4 bases, and 15 bases had no gene match. Germline assignment: CDR1 SGHVS and CDR2 FQNEAQ. This CDR3 comprises 16 residues.

In this sample, this clone turned up once. V and J are TRBV27 and TRBJ1-5; no definite D call. V was clipped by 3 bases and J by 0 bases, with 9 bases between them. Germline CDR1 reads MNHEY; CDR2 reads SMNVEV (reference sequence). This CDR3 comprises 15 residues. The CDR3 loop is CASSFEIYSNQPQHF. For the CDR3, the DNA is TGTGCCAGCAGTTTCGAGATTTATAGCAATCAGCCCCAGCATTTT.

This sequence joins TRBV12-3 or TRBV12-4 and TRBJ1-2; D remains unclear. The CDR3 extends over 13 amino acids. Trimming left V 5 bases short and J 1 base short, with 8 bases between. The CDR3 reads CASSGRVNYGYTF. The DNA of the CDR3 is TGTGCCAGCAGTGGGAGGGTTAACTATGGCTACACCTTC.

The genes are TRBV30 and TRBJ1-2, with a weak D call TRBD1 (5 bases). The V gene lost 4 bases and the J gene lost 3 bases, with 15 bases spanning the gap. This CDR3 comprises 14 residues. Germline V CDR1 and CDR2: GTSNPN, SVGIG (reference sequence). This chain's CDR3 is CAWKGDSQHYGYTF. The CDR3 bases are TGTGCCTGGAAGGGCGACAGCCAACACTATGGCTACACCTTC.

The chain carries TRBV7-6 and TRBJ1-3, with 7 bases that match TRBD1. Germline V gene data show CDR1 as SGHVS and CDR2 as FNYEAQ. The CDR3 sequence is 13 residues long. After removal of 4 bases from V and 4 bases from J, the junction contained 1 base not matched to a gene. The CDR3 is CASSWGQGNTIYF. CDR3 DNA sequence: TGTGCCAGCAGCTGGGGACAGGGAAACACCATATATTTT.

The rearrangement joins TRBV27 to TRBJ1-5; D unresolved. V dropped 6 bases and J dropped 4 bases, with 7 bases sitting between them. Per germline, CDR1 MNHEY and CDR2 SMNVEV (reference sequence). The CDR3 totals 12 residues. The CDR3 DNA reads as TGTGCCAGCAGCAATCGGAATCAGCCCCAGCATTTT. Amino acids: CASSNRNQPQHF.

The chain is built from TRBV19 and TRBJ2-1; 13 nucleotides line up with TRBD2. CDR1 LNHDA and CDR2 SQIVND come from the germline V gene (reference sequence). This CDR3 is 17 amino acids long. Trimming took 6 bases from V and 2 from J; bases not matched to a gene: 7. This chain's CDR3 is CASSPLAGGDTYNEQFF. The CDR3 DNA follows: TGTGCCAGTAGCCCACTAGCGGGGGGGGATACCTACAATGAGCAGTTCTTC.

J is TRBJ1-2 and V is TRBV30; 7 bases are shared with TRBD1. V dropped 5 bases and J dropped 2; count of bases not matched to a gene: 5. Germline V gene sequence: CDR1 GTSNPN, CDR2 SVGIG (reference sequence). The CDR3 loop spans 13 amino acids. The CDR3 sequence: CAWWDSLNYGYTF. CDR3 bases: TGTGCCTGGTGGGACAGTCTAAACTATGGCTACACCTTC.

In this sample, this clone turned up a few times. The rearrangement uses TRBV6-4 and TRBJ2-3, with D possibly matching TRBD2 (5 bases). The V end lost 0 bases, the J end lost 4 bases, and 8 bases lay between the germline ends. The CDR3 has 14 amino acids. CDR1 MRHNA and CDR2 SNTAGT come from the germline V gene. The CDR3 here is CASSDSRDPDTQYF. CDR3 coding DNA: TGTGCCAGCAGTGACTCGAGGGATCCAGATACGCAGTATTTT.

The V gene is TRBV2, the J gene TRBJ2-7; no definite D call. The CDR3 spans 17 residues. Germline V CDR1 and CDR2: SNHLY, FYNNEI. Trimming removed 0 bases at V and 3 bases at J, with 18 bases between. The CDR3 region is CASSEASPGYLDYEQYF. The CDR3 DNA follows: TGTGCCAGCAGTGAAGCGTCGCCAGGTTATTTGGACTACGAGCAGTACTTC.

V is TRBV5-6 and J is TRBJ1-2, with TRBD1 matching over 7 bases. The CDR3 is 13 amino acids. Germline lookup yields CDR1 SGHDT and CDR2 YYEEEE. J was trimmed by 5 bases and V by 5 bases; bases with no gene match: 6. The CDR3 DNA reads as TGTGCCAGCAGAAACGGACAGGTATATGGCTACACCTTC. Amino acid sequence: CASRNGQVYGYTF.

This rearrangement joins TRBV7-9 to TRBJ1-2; 8 bases match TRBD1. Germline CDR1 SEHNR, CDR2 FQNEAQ (reference sequence). The junction had 12 bases not matched to a gene; V was cut back by 4 bases and J by 2 bases. The CDR3 loop spans 17 amino acids. CDR3 residues: CASSSILDRGENYGYTF. CDR3 bases: TGTGCCAGCAGCTCTATACTCGACAGGGGTGAAAACTATGGCTACACCTTC.

This chain joins TRBV28 and TRBJ1-2; TRBD1 is a possible D gene (5 bases). CDR3 length: 14 amino acids. Per the germline V gene, CDR1 is MDHEN and CDR2 is SYDVKM. Deletions cut 9 bases from V and 2 bases from J, with 16 bases between. CDR3 amino acids: CASFQGRGNYGYTF. CDR3 nucleotides: TGTGCCAGTTTTCAGGGACGGGGGAACTATGGCTACACCTTC.

The J gene is TRBJ2-1, the V gene TRBV28; 9 nucleotides line up with TRBD2. The J segment lost 7 bases and the V segment lost 2 bases, leaving 3 bases of the junction unmatched. CDR1 and CDR2 from the germline V gene are MDHEN and SYDVKM. CDR3 length: 14 residues. The chain's CDR3 is CASSLGLARNEQFF. CDR3 coding DNA: TGTGCCAGCAGTTTAGGACTAGCGAGGAATGAGCAGTTCTTC. Filled out from reference TRBV28 and TRBJ2-1, the complete variable domain reads DVKVTQSSRYLVKRTGEKVFLECVQDMDHENMFWYRQDPGLGLRLIYFSYDVKMKEKGDIPEGYSVSREKKERFSLILESASTNQTSMYLCASSLGLARNEQFFGPGTRLTVL.